The 22 T cell receptor beta chains in this list originate from one sample, sequenced in a study of regulatory T cells in long-lasting Graves disease. Time point here: persistent/refractory GD, antithyroid drugs over 5 years with positive TRAb. PBMCs were the source of the RNA used for TCR sequencing. Through Arm-PCR of CDR3 regions and iRepertoire HTBI primers, TCR beta libraries were built. TCRdb called the multiplex PCR reads again in MiXCR, with one record for every CDR3 protein. The table includes some 420,000 distinct CDR3 sequences, around a fifth detected once. The material was peripheral blood mononuclear cells (PBMCs), obtained when the disease was refractory, from a patient treated with antithyroid drugs. The receptors were gathered from a female donor with Graves disease.

J is TRBJ2-2 and V is TRBV20-1; TRBD2 matches at 8 bases. The CDR3 consists of 16 residues. The ends lost 6 bases at V and 13 bases at J; junction bases unmatched: 22. Germline CDR1 DFQATT, CDR2 SNEGSKA (reference sequence). CDR3 coding DNA: TGCAGTGCCTCCGGGACTAGTGGAGAACACCCCGGGATGCTGTTTTTT. Translating gives CSASGTSGEHPGMLFF.

The chain is built from TRBV20-1 and TRBJ2-2; 14 bases agree with TRBD2. The CDR3 consists of 17 residues. Germline CDR1 is DFQATT and CDR2 is SNEGSKA (reference sequence). The V gene end was trimmed by 3 bases and the J gene end by 5 bases; junction bases not matched to a gene: 8. The CDR3 region is CSARRGLAGVDTGELFF. The DNA of the CDR3 is TGCAGTGCTAGGCGGGGACTAGCGGGAGTAGATACCGGGGAGCTGTTTTTT.

This clonotype was picked up many times. The CDR3: CASSRGQGLSYEQYF. The CDR3 bases are TGTGCCAGCAGCCGGGGACAGGGCCTCTCCTACGAGCAGTACTTC. This sequence joins TRBV7-2 and TRBJ2-7; 9 positions agree with TRBD1. The CDR3 is 15 amino acids. V lost 5 bases to trimming and J lost 0 bases; unmatched junction nucleotides: 5. Germline values: CDR1 SGHTA, CDR2 FQGNSA.

The CDR3: CASSQDRGGGTEAFF. In DNA, the CDR3 is TGTGCCAGCAGCCAAGACAGGGGGGGTGGCACTGAAGCTTTCTTT. This chain joins TRBV7-8 and TRBJ1-1; 9 bases map to TRBD1. With 5 bases clipped from V and 4 bases from J, the junction kept 8 bases outside the gene matches. Germline-derived CDR1 and CDR2 are SGHVS and FQNEAQ. CDR3 size: 15 residues.

Many counts were recorded for this clonotype. The gene calls are TRBV7-2 and TRBJ2-5; D might be TRBD2 (7 bases). Germline loops: CDR1 SGHTA, CDR2 FQGNSA. Trimming cost V 5 bases and J 4 bases, with 20 bases left between them. The CDR3 loop spans 16 amino acids. CDR3 protein: CASSLYREEGGETQYF. CDR3 nucleotide sequence: TGTGCCAGCAGCCTATACCGGGAGGAGGGGGGAGAGACCCAGTACTTC.

This clonotype occurred many times. This CDR3 reads CASGDLREYQETQYF. The CDR3 nucleotides are TGTGCCAGCGGGGACCTTCGCGAGTACCAAGAGACCCAGTACTTC. V gene TRBV11-3 combines with J gene TRBJ2-5; the D call may be TRBD1 or TRBD2 (5 bases each). This CDR3 comprises 15 residues. V was clipped by 8 bases and J by 0 bases, with 16 bases between them. Germline assignment: CDR1 SGHNT and CDR2 YENEEA.

A single count supports this clonotype. Since a much larger clone is just one base distant, this may be a read error. The conserved closing phenylalanine or tryptophan is absent in this CDR3, likely reflecting a read error. J is TRBJ2-1 and V is TRBV6-2 or TRBV6-3, with TRBD1 matching over 10 bases. The germline gives CDR1 MNHEY, CDR2 SVGEGT. The V and J ends lost 7 bases and 8 bases, in that order; junction bases with no gene match: 8. This CDR3 has 14 amino acids. CDR3 sequence reads: CASNSGQGRDEQFS. The DNA of the CDR3 is TGTGCCAGCAACTCGGGACAGGGGAGGGATGAGCAGTTCTCC.

This clonotype showed up just a few times. This chain connects TRBV19 to TRBJ1-5, with D perhaps matching TRBD1 (5 bases). The length of the CDR3 is 16 residues. V dropped 6 bases and J dropped 1 base, with 16 bases sitting between them. Looked up from germline, CDR1 is LNHDA and CDR2 is SQIVND (reference sequence). CDR3 DNA: TGTGCCAGTAGCCAGGCAGGGCTAGGGAGCAATCAGCCCCAGCATTTT. It translates to CASSQAGLGSNQPQHF.

This clonotype was seen a handful of times. One end of the junction does not line up with germline, which may come from a read error. The J gene is TRBJ1-5, the V gene TRBV2; 7 bases fit TRBD1. Germline values: CDR1 SNHLY, CDR2 FYNNEI. The CDR3 has 17 amino acids. The CDR3 nucleotides read TGTGCCAGCAGTAAAGCGTTTGTGGGACAGAGTAATCAGCCCCAGCATTTT. Translating it yields CASSKAFVGQSNQPQHF.

The chain is built from TRBV3-1 and TRBJ2-5, with D perhaps matching TRBD1 (5 bases). Trimming left V 2 bases short and J 5 bases short, with 9 bases between. The germline CDR1 and CDR2 sequences are LGHDT and YNNKEL (reference sequence). The CDR3 spans 13 residues. The CDR3 region is CASSQTHRETQYF. CDR3 coding DNA: TGTGCCAGCAGCCAAACCCACAGGGAGACCCAGTACTTC.

This clonotype was counted between two and nine times. The chain links TRBV13 to TRBJ1-1; 7 bases fit TRBD1. The ends lost 4 bases at V and 0 bases at J; junction bases unmatched: 11. The CDR3 loop spans 17 amino acids. Germline CDR1 and CDR2: PRHDT and FYEKMQ (reference sequence). The CDR3 region is CASSSTGLGSVNTEAFF. For the CDR3, the DNA is TGTGCCAGCAGCTCGACAGGGTTAGGGTCCGTGAACACTGAAGCTTTCTTT.

This rearrangement joins TRBV7-2 to TRBJ2-3; 12 nucleotides agree with TRBD2. The CDR3 consists of 17 residues. Germline V gives CDR1 SGHTA, CDR2 FQGNSA. The V segment lost 3 bases and the J segment 6 bases; nucleotides outside the gene matches: 10. The chain's CDR3 is CASSFGGLAGLFDTQYF. The CDR3 DNA follows: TGTGCCAGCAGCTTTGGTGGACTAGCGGGACTCTTTGATACGCAGTATTTT.

The chain joins TRBV6-1 to TRBJ2-5; tentative D call: TRBD2 (5 bases). CDR3 size: 15 residues. Germline V lookup: CDR1 MNHNS, CDR2 SASEGT. V was cut by 7 bases and J by 1 base, with 16 bases left in between. Here the CDR3 DNA reads TGTGCCAGCAAAAATTTAGCGAACCTCCAAGAGACCCAGTACTTC. Protein sequence: CASKNLANLQETQYF.

This clonotype has a count of ten or more. V and J are TRBV15 and TRBJ1-1, with D perhaps matching TRBD1 (5 bases). Between the trimmed V and J ends, which lost 3 bases and 5 bases, there was a span of 19 bases. This CDR3 is 16 amino acids long. Germline V gives CDR1 LNHNV, CDR2 YYDKDF (reference sequence). The CDR3 nucleotides read TGTGCCACCAGCAGGGAGACGGGGACCTTGAGGACTGAAGCTTTCTTT. As protein: CATSRETGTLRTEAFF.

The rearrangement uses TRBV12-3 or TRBV12-4 and TRBJ2-2, with TRBD2 identical over 7 bases. The CDR3 runs 16 residues. Losses at the gene ends were 0 bases for V and 3 bases for J; bases not matched to a gene: 4. The CDR3 DNA is TGTGCCAGCAGTTTAGCGGCTGGGGGGGACACCGGGGAGCTGTTTTTT. Its translation: CASSLAAGGDTGELFF.

This chain links TRBV5-8 with TRBJ2-5; D might be TRBD2 (6 bases). With 6 bases removed from V and 2 bases from J, the gap between germline ends came to 14 bases. Germline V CDR1 and CDR2: SGHTS, YDEGEE. The CDR3 runs 14 residues. CDR3 protein: CASISWGTQETQYF. In DNA form, the CDR3 reads TGTGCCAGCATATCGTGGGGGACTCAAGAGACCCAGTACTTC.

Details on this clonotype: A much larger clone is a single base away; this may be a read error. The chain uses TRBV3-1 and TRBJ1-5; D call uncertain. Germline-derived CDR1 and CDR2 are LGHDT and YNNKEL (reference sequence). The CDR3 spans 13 residues. As DNA, the CDR3 is TGTGCCAGCAGCCAAGATCTGGGTCAGCCCCAGCTTTTT. It yields the protein CASSQDLGQPQLF. Supplemented by reference TRBV3-1 and TRBJ1-5, the full variable domain reads DTAVSQTPKYLVTQMGNDKSIKCEQNLGHDTMYWYKQDSKKFLKIMFSYNNKELIINETVPNRFSPKSPDKAHLNLHINSLELGDSAVYFCASSQDLGQPQLFGDGTRLSIL.

This clonotype was counted ten times or more. The DNA of the CDR3 is TGTGCCAGCGCTTTTTCGACCTTAAAGCATCCCGGCTCCTACGAGCAGTACTTC. It encodes CASAFSTLKHPGSYEQYF. The J gene is TRBJ2-7, the V gene TRBV27, with D unclear. Trimming left V 8 bases short and J 0 bases short, with 26 bases between. CDR1 and CDR2 from the germline V gene are MNHEY and SMNVEV (reference sequence). The CDR3 consists of 18 residues.

At least ten counts were recorded for this clonotype. The chain employs TRBV13 and TRBJ2-5; tentatively, D is TRBD2 (6 bases). V was clipped by 5 bases and J by 5 bases, with 18 bases between them. The CDR3 sequence is 15 residues long. Germline CDR1 reads PRHDT; CDR2 reads FYEKMQ (reference sequence). CDR3 region: CASSMIADRGETQYF. CDR3 DNA sequence: TGTGCCAGCAGCATGATAGCGGACCGAGGGGAGACCCAGTACTTC.

This clonotype was counted a few times. Here the CDR3 DNA reads TGTGCCAGCAGTCAGACAGGAGACTCTGGAAACACCATATATTTT. It is translated as CASSQTGDSGNTIYF. The chain carries TRBV27 and TRBJ1-3; a possible D gene is TRBD1 (6 bases). CDR3 length: 15 amino acids. CDR1 is MNHEY, CDR2 SMNVEV, per germline (reference sequence). The ends were cut back, 5 bases at V and 0 bases at J, with 11 bases in the middle.

This clonotype was counted a few times. V usage is TRBV6-1 and J usage is TRBJ2-5, with a weak D call TRBD2 (6 bases). V was clipped by 6 bases and J by 7 bases, with 24 bases between them. Per the germline V gene, CDR1 is MNHNS and CDR2 is SASEGT. CDR3 length: 16 amino acids. CDR3 DNA sequence: TGTGCCAGCAGAAGATCCTCGGGGACGGGACTTTGGACCCAGTACTTC. It codes for CASRRSSGTGLWTQYF.

This clonotype has ten or more counts. This sequence joins TRBV6-1 and TRBJ2-7; 8 bases map to TRBD1. Per the germline V gene, CDR1 is MNHNS and CDR2 is SASEGT. J gave up 2 bases and V 3 bases, and 9 bases lay outside the gene matches. The CDR3 runs 16 residues. The CDR3 region is CASSDNRGYTPYEQYF. The CDR3 DNA follows: TGTGCCAGCAGTGACAACAGGGGGTACACACCCTACGAGCAGTACTTC.